This is a list of T cell receptor beta chains from one sample in a study of long-term antiretroviral therapy in people with HIV. Assay used: immunoSEQ multiplex PCR; TCRdb lists only in-frame clones, some missing. The sample includes tens of thousands of clones, around 85% seen only once; the top ten take over 5%. The sequencing used unsorted PBMCs, collected 1.5 years after starting antiretroviral therapy. These receptors originate from a man between 18 and 35 years old with HIV. Both conserved end residues are part of each CDR3. The D gene is left open where the match is weak. Only some rows state a clone size, as once, few, many or a class for expanded clones.

abundance | j_gene | d_gene | v_gene | CDR3aa | CDR3nt
. | TRBJ1-1 | . | TRBV7-9 | CASSLVGGLNTEAFF | TGTGCCAGCAGCTTAGTCGGGGGATTGAACACTGAAGCTTTCTTT
. | TRBJ1-5 | . | TRBV5-5 | CASSLVPGAGNQPQHF | TGTGCCAGCAGCTTGGTCCCAGGGGCAGGCAATCAGCCCCAGCATTTT
. | TRBJ1-2 | . | TRBV7-9 | CASSLVPGQGGGYTF | TGTGCCAGCAGCTTAGTACCTGGCCAGGGCGGCGGCTACACCTTC
few | TRBJ2-7 | TRBD2 | TRBV4-3 | CASSQTRTSGRFF | TGCGCCAGCAGCCAAACCAGGACTAGCGGGAGATTCTTC
. | TRBJ2-1 | TRBD2 | TRBV29-1 | CSVQLAGEREQFF | TGCAGCGTTCAACTAGCGGGAGAACGTGAGCAGTTCTTC
. | TRBJ2-2 | . | TRBV11-3 | CASSLNLGLASNTGELFF | TGTGCCAGCAGCTTAAACCTGGGGCTAGCGTCGAACACCGGGGAGCTGTTTTTT
once | TRBJ2-1 | TRBD1 | TRBV18 | CASSVRQGWRNEQFF | TGTGCCAGCTCAGTACGACAGGGATGGCGCAATGAGCAGTTCTTC
once | TRBJ2-2 | . | TRBV27 | CASSPPLGRGKNTGELFF | TGTGCCAGCAGTCCACCTCTGGGACGGGGCAAGAACACCGGGGAGCTGTTTTTT
. | TRBJ2-7 | . | TRBV5-5 | CASSFNRVPYEQYF | TGTGCCAGCAGCTTCAACAGGGTACCCTACGAGCAGTACTTC
. | TRBJ2-7 | . | TRBV29-1 | CSAQETGFSSYEQYF | TGCAGCGCCCAAGAAACAGGGTTCTCCTCCTACGAGCAGTACTTC